The rows below give T cell receptor beta chains drawn from one sample of a study of shared clonotypes between healthy human individuals. Sequencing used immunoSEQ multiplex PCR; TCRdb keeps in-frame clones, though not all of them. The table includes about 1.5 million clones, approximately 98% detected once. Sequencing used naive CD4+ T cells sorted from blood. Receptor source: a man between 25 and 39 years old in good health. CDR3s include the opening cysteine and the closing phenylalanine or tryptophan. The order of the fields is CDR3 protein, CDR3 DNA, J gene, V gene, D gene. The D gene is left open where the match is weak.

CASSEIRAASTDTQYF TGTGCCAGCAGTGAAATTCGAGCAGCTAGCACAGATACGCAGTATTTT TRBJ2-3 TRBV6-1 NA
CASHRTGGELFF TGTGCCAGCCATCGTACGGGCGGGGAGCTGTTTTTT TRBJ2-2 TRBV9 NA
CASSLDRGHQPQHF TGTGCCAGCAGTTTGGACAGGGGGCATCAGCCCCAGCATTTT TRBJ1-5 TRBV7-2 TRBD1
CATSVYSVSYEQYF TGTGCCACCTCCGTTTACAGCGTTTCCTACGAGCAGTACTTC TRBJ2-7 TRBV6-5 NA
CASSIGTGGYNEQFF TGTGCCAGTAGTATTGGGACAGGGGGCTACAATGAGCAGTTCTTC TRBJ2-1 TRBV19 TRBD1
CASREKRSYRDEQFF TGTGCCAGTAGGGAGAAACGGAGCTACCGCGATGAGCAGTTCTTC TRBJ2-1 TRBV19 NA
CASTKREVVADTQYF TGTGCCAGCACCAAGCGGGAGGTCGTAGCAGATACGCAGTATTTT TRBJ2-3 TRBV5-4 TRBD2
CAISESHEQYF TGTGCCATCAGTGAAAGTCACGAGCAGTACTTC TRBJ2-7 TRBV10-3 NA
CATARGQTVREQYF TGTGCCACCGCCAGGGGACAAACGGTTCGCGAGCAGTACTTC TRBJ2-7 TRBV19 NA
CASSLSRASTDTQYF TGTGCCAGCAGCTTGTCCAGGGCTAGCACAGATACGCAGTATTTT TRBJ2-3 TRBV5-7 NA
CASQDLNYGYTF TGTGCCAGCCAGGACCTTAACTATGGCTACACCTTC TRBJ1-2 TRBV28 NA
CASSQEQVGAGYTF TGCGCCAGCAGCCAAGAACAGGTGGGGGCCGGCTACACCTTC TRBJ1-2 TRBV4-1 NA
CASRQGSADTQYF TGCGCCAGCAGACAGGGGAGTGCAGATACGCAGTATTTT TRBJ2-3 TRBV10-2 TRBD1
CASSHDPLGQLFF TGTGCCAGCTCACACGACCCGCTCGGGCAGCTGTTTTTT TRBJ1-4 TRBV18 NA
CASSLISGRDEQYF TGTGCCAGCAGCTTAATCAGCGGACGGGACGAGCAGTACTTC TRBJ2-7 TRBV7-9 NA
CASSWTSGKPTDTQYF TGTGCCAGCAGTTGGACTAGCGGGAAACCCACAGATACGCAGTATTTT TRBJ2-3 TRBV6-5 TRBD2
CASSPRITGELFF TGTGCCAGCAGCCCGCGGATCACCGGGGAGCTGTTTTTT TRBJ2-2 TRBV28 NA
CASSQESIGRGGRETQYF TGCGCCAGCAGCCAAGAGTCGATCGGGAGGGGCGGGCGAGAGACCCAGTACTTC TRBJ2-5 TRBV4-3 TRBD2
CASSIGVAGGQETQYF TGTGCCAGTAGTATTGGAGTAGCGGGAGGCCAAGAGACCCAGTACTTC TRBJ2-5 TRBV19 TRBD2
CASSASPGLAGGSDRREQYF TGTGCCAGCAGCGCTTCTCCGGGACTAGCGGGAGGTTCTGATAGGCGAGAGCAGTACTTC TRBJ2-7 TRBV9 TRBD2
CASSVVPADTQYF TGTGCCAGCAGCGTAGTCCCAGCAGATACGCAGTATTTT TRBJ2-3 TRBV9 NA
CASSREVQLLMNTEAFF TGTGCCAGCTCAAGAGAGGTACAGCTACTTATGAACACTGAAGCTTTCTTT TRBJ1-1 TRBV18 NA